This T cell receptor (beta chain) came from a study of blood T cell repertoires in COVID-19. CDR3 length: 15 amino acids. The V and J ends lost 7 bases and 4 bases respectively, with 19 bases between them. Germline lookup yields CDR1 WNHNN and CDR2 SYGVQD (reference sequence). Sequencing was performed with immunoSEQ multiplex PCR; in TCRdb, only in-frame clones are kept and a portion is missing. The sample has 150,000 to 200,000 clones; about 83% are singletons. The sequence was collected from a woman aged 80 or over with acute or convalescent COVID-19. Sequencing was performed on peripheral blood. This rearrangement joins TRBV10-1 to TRBJ1-2; D might be TRBD1 (6 bases). The CDR3 nucleotides are TGCGCCAGCATGGTAACGGGGGGGCCCTTCTATGGCTACACCTTC. Its protein product is CASMVTGGPFYGYTF.